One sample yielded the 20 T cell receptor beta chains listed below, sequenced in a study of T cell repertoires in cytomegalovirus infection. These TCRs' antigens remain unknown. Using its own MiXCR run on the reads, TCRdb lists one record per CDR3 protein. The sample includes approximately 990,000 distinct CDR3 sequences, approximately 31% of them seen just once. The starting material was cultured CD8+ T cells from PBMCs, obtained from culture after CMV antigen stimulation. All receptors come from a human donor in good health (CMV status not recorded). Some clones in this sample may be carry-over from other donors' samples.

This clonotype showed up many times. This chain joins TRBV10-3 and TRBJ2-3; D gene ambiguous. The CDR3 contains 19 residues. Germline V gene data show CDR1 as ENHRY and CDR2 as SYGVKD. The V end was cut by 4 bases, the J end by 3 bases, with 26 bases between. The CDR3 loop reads CAISGVYLKTSRKTDTQYF. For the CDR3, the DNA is TGTGCCATCAGTGGGGTATACCTCAAGACCTCGAGGAAAACAGATACGCAGTATTTT.

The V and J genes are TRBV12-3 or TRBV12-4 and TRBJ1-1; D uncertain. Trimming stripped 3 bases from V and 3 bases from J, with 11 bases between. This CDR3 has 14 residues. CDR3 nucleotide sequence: TGTGCCAGCAGTTTTGGGGAAGGGTACACTGAAGCTTTCTTT. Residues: CASSFGEGYTEAFF.

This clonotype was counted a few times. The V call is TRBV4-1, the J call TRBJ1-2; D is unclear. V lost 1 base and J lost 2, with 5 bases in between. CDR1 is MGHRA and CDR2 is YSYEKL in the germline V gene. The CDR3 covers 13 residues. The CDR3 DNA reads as TGCGCCAGCAGCCAAGTGGGAAACTATGGCTACACCTTC. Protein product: CASSQVGNYGYTF.

CDR3 protein: CASSLRSRGLYNEQFF. CDR3 DNA sequence: TGTGCCAGTAGTCTGCGCAGTAGGGGCTTGTACAATGAGCAGTTCTTC. The V gene is TRBV19, the J gene TRBJ2-1, with a tentative D call TRBD1 (5 bases). There are 16 residues in the CDR3. With 5 bases removed from V and 4 bases from J, the gap between germline ends came to 18 bases. Germline lookup yields CDR1 LNHDA and CDR2 SQIVND (reference sequence). Full variable domain (rest looked up from reference TRBV19 and TRBJ2-1): DGGITQSPKYLFRKEGQNVTLSCEQNLNHDAMYWYRQDPGQGLRLIYYSQIVNDFQKGDIAEGYSVSREKKESFPLTVTSAQKNPTAFYLCASSLRSRGLYNEQFFGPGTRLTVL.

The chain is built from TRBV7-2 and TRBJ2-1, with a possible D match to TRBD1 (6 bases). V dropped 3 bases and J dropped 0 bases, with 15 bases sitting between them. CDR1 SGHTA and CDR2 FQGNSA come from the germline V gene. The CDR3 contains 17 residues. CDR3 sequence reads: CASSFNLGQSSYNEQFF. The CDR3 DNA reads TGTGCCAGCAGCTTCAATCTCGGACAGAGCTCCTACAATGAGCAGTTCTTC.

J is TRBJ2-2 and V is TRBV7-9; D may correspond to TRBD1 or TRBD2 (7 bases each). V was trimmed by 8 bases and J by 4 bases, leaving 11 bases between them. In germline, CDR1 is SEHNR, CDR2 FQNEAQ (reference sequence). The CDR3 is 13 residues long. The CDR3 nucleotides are TGTGCCAGCCTCAGGGGGGGCACCGGGGAGCTGTTTTTT. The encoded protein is CASLRGGTGELFF.

CDR3 DNA: TGTGCCAGCAGCTTCGATCGGGACACCAGCTATGGCTACACCTTC. This sequence encodes CASSFDRDTSYGYTF. The chain couples TRBV7-8 to TRBJ1-2, with D tentatively TRBD1 (6 bases). The length of the CDR3 is 15 residues. In germline, CDR1 is SGHVS, CDR2 FQNEAQ. Trimming removed 3 bases from V and 4 bases from J, with 15 bases in between.

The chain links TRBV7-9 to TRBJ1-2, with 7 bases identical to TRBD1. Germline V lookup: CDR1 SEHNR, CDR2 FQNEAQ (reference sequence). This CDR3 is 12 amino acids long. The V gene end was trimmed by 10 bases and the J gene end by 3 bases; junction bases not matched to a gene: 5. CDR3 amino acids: CATDRVDYGYTF. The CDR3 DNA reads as TGTGCCACAGACAGGGTTGACTATGGCTACACCTTC.

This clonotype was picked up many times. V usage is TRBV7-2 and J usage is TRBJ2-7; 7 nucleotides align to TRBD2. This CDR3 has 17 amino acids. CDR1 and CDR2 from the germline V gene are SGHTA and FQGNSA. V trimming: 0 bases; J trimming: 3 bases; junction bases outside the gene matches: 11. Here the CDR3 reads CASSLAREGPMDYEQYF. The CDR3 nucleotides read TGTGCCAGCAGCTTAGCGAGGGAGGGACCGATGGACTACGAGCAGTACTTC.

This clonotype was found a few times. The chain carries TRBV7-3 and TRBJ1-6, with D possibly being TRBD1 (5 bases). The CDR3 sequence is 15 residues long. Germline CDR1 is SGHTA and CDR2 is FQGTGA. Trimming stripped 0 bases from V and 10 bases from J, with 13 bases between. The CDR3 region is CASSLTATDPSPLHF. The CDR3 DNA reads TGTGCCAGCAGCTTAACAGCGACAGATCCCTCACCCCTCCACTTT.

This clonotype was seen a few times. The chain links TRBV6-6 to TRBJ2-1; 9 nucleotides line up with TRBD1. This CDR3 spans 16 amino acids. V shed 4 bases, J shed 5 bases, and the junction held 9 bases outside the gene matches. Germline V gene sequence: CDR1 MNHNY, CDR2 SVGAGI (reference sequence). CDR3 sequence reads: CASSFIRDRENNEQFF. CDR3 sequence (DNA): TGTGCCAGCAGTTTCATCCGGGACAGGGAGAACAATGAGCAGTTCTTC.

The CDR3 DNA is TGCGCCAGCAGCCAAGATTCGGTAGTCGGCGGCAGGGTTTCGGATGAGCAGTTCTTC. Translated, it gives CASSQDSVVGGRVSDEQFF. The V and J genes are TRBV4-1 and TRBJ2-1; TRBD1 is a possible D gene (5 bases). The CDR3 is made up of 19 amino acids. The germline CDR1 and CDR2 sequences are MGHRA and YSYEKL. V was clipped by 0 bases and J by 8 bases, with 26 bases between them.

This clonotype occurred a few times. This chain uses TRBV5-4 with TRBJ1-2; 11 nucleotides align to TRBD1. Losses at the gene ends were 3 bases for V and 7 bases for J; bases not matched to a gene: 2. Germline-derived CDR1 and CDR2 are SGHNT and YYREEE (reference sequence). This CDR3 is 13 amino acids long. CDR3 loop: CASSWGQGVGYTF. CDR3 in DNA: TGTGCCAGCAGCTGGGGACAGGGGGTTGGCTACACCTTC.

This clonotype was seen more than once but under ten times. CDR3 DNA: TGTGCCAGCAGCTCCCCGGGACTAGCGGAAAATGAGCAGTTCTTC. It encodes CASSSPGLAENEQFF. This chain connects TRBV7-9 to TRBJ2-1; 11 bases map to TRBD2. Germline V gene sequence: CDR1 SEHNR, CDR2 FQNEAQ (reference sequence). This CDR3 is built from 15 residues. V lost 4 bases and J lost 7; bases outside the gene matches: 6.

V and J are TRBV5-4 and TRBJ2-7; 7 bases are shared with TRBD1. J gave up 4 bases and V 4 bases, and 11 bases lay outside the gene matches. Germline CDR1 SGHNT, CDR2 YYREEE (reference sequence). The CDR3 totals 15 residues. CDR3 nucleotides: TGTGCCAGCAGCGGAGAGGGGGCAGTGGGATACGAGCAGTACTTC. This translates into CASSGEGAVGYEQYF.

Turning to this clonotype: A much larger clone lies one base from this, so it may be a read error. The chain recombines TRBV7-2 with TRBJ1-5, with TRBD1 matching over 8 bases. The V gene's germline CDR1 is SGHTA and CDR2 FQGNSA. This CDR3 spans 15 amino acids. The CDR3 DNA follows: TGTGTCAGCAGCTCGGACAGGGCTTTTGAGCAGCCCCAGCATTTT. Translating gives CVSSSDRAFEQPQHF.

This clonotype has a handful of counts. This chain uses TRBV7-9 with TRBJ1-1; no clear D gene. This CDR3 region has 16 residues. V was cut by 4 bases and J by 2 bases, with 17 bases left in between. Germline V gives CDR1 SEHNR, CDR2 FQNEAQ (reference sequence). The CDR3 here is CASSYPGGPSNTEAFF. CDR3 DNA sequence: TGTGCCAGCAGCTACCCGGGAGGCCCTTCCAACACTGAAGCTTTCTTT.

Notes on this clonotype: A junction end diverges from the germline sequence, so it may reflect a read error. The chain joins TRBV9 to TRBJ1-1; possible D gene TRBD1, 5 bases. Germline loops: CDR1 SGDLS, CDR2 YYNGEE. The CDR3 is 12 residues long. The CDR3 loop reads CANSPGDTEAFF. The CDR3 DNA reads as TGTGCCAACAGCCCGGGGGACACTGAAGCTTTCTTT.

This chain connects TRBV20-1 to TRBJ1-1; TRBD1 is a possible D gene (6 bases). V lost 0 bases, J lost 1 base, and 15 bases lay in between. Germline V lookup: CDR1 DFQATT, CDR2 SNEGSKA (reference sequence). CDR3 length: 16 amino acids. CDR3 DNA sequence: TGCAGTGCTAGAGACCGGGACACCTTCCCGAACACTGAAGCTTTCTTT. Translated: CSARDRDTFPNTEAFF.

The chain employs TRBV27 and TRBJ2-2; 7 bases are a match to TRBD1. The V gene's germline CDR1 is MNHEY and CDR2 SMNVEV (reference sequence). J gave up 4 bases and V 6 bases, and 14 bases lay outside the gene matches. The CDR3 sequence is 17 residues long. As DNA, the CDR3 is TGTGCCAGCAGAATGACGAGGGACAGCCACTTCACCGGGGAGCTGTTTTTT. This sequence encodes CASRMTRDSHFTGELFF.